Reported below is one TCR beta chain. These data originate in a study of blood T cell repertoires in COVID-19. The CDR3 length is 12 residues. CDR1 KGHDR and CDR2 SFDVKD come from the germline V gene. Trimming removed 4 bases at V and 6 bases at J, with 7 bases between. Participant reports of clinical history set cohort assignment. The method was immunoSEQ multiplex PCR; TCRdb's version includes in-frame clones alone and lacks a portion of them. The sample lists 300,000 or so clones, over 75% seen once, with 0.95% to 1.2% in the top ten. This clonotype was obtained from a woman in her twenties or thirties who had recovered from COVID-19. Material: PBMCs or T cells enriched from blood (not recorded which). The chain has TRBV24-1 and TRBJ2-3; D is unresolved. The CDR3 is CATSDSSDTQYF. The CDR3 DNA is TGTGCCACCAGTGACTCTTCCGATACGCAGTATTTT.